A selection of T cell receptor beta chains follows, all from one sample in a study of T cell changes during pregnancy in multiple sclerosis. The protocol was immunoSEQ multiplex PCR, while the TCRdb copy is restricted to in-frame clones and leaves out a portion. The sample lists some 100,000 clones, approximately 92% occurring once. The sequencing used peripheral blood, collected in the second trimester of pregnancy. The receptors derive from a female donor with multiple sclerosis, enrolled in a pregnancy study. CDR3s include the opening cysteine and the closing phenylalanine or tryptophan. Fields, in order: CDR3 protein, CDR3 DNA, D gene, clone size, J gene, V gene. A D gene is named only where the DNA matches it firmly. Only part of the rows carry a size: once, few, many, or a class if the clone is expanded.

CDR3: CATSRQRGLAGGNEQFF
DNA: TGTGCCACCAGCAGGCAACGAGGACTAGCGGGAGGTAATGAGCAGTTCTTC
D: TRBD2
size: few
J: TRBJ2-1
V: TRBV15

CDR3: CAISGQGKSQPQHF
DNA: TGCGCCATTTCGGGACAGGGGAAGAGTCAGCCCCAGCATTTT
D: TRBD1
size: .
J: TRBJ1-5
V: TRBV10-1

CDR3: CASREGGAGTEAFF
DNA: TGTGCCAGCCGAGAGGGGGGGGCGGGCACTGAAGCTTTCTTT
D: .
size: .
J: TRBJ1-1
V: TRBV5-6

CDR3: CASSSTWTSGNNEQFF
DNA: TGTGCCAGCAGCTCCACGTGGACTAGCGGGAACAATGAGCAGTTCTTC
D: TRBD2
size: .
J: TRBJ2-1
V: TRBV7-9

CDR3: CASTLSPGQVLEQFF
DNA: TGCGCCAGCACTCTCTCCCCCGGACAGGTTCTCGAGCAGTTCTTC
D: TRBD1
size: .
J: TRBJ2-1
V: TRBV5-1

CDR3: CASRSTGGIVWETQYF
DNA: TGTGCCAGCAGAAGCACAGGGGGGATAGTATGGGAGACCCAGTACTTC
D: TRBD1
size: .
J: TRBJ2-5
V: TRBV2

CDR3: CASSRRLGHNEQFF
DNA: TGTGCCAGCAGCCGACGTCTGGGCCACAATGAGCAGTTCTTC
D: .
size: .
J: TRBJ2-1
V: TRBV7-9

CDR3: CASTLGTELYEQYF
DNA: TGTGCCAGCACCCTCGGGACAGAGCTCTACGAGCAGTACTTC
D: TRBD1
size: .
J: TRBJ2-7
V: TRBV7-2

CDR3: CASSYSSGTGSSPLHF
DNA: TGTGCCAGCAGTTACTCGAGTGGGACAGGGAGTTCACCCCTCCACTTT
D: TRBD1
size: .
J: TRBJ1-6
V: TRBV6-5

CDR3: CASSPGNQPQHF
DNA: TGTGCCAGCAGTCCCGGCAATCAGCCCCAGCATTTT
D: .
size: .
J: TRBJ1-5
V: TRBV28

CDR3: CASSPRGGQITTDTQYF
DNA: TGTGCCAGCAGCCCCAGAGGGGGACAGATAACGACAGATACGCAGTATTTT
D: TRBD1
size: .
J: TRBJ2-3
V: TRBV7-9

CDR3: CASSIHTGGEQYF
DNA: TGTGCCAGCAGTATACACACAGGGGGCGAGCAGTACTTC
D: TRBD1
size: .
J: TRBJ2-7
V: TRBV27

CDR3: CASRGTGLPYEQYF
DNA: TGTGCCAGCAGGGGGACAGGATTGCCCTACGAGCAGTACTTC
D: TRBD1
size: .
J: TRBJ2-7
V: TRBV27

CDR3: CASSYSASGRPYEQYF
DNA: TGTGCCAGCAGTTACTCGGCTAGCGGGAGGCCCTACGAGCAGTACTTC
D: TRBD2
size: .
J: TRBJ2-7
V: TRBV6-5

CDR3: CASTRTGGASGELFF
DNA: TGTGCCAGCACCAGGACAGGGGGCGCGTCCGGGGAGCTGTTTTTT
D: TRBD1
size: .
J: TRBJ2-2
V: TRBV25-1

CDR3: CASSRGQGISGAFF
DNA: TGTGCCAGCAGCCGGGGACAGGGGATATCGGGAGCTTTCTTT
D: TRBD1
size: .
J: TRBJ1-1
V: TRBV9

CDR3: CSGLTGPYEQYF
DNA: TGCAGCGGACTGACAGGGCCCTACGAGCAGTACTTC
D: TRBD1
size: .
J: TRBJ2-7
V: TRBV29-1

CDR3: CASSRGGQGNEKLFF
DNA: TGTGCCAGCAGCCGGGGGGGACAGGGAAATGAAAAACTGTTTTTT
D: TRBD1
size: few
J: TRBJ1-4
V: TRBV28

CDR3: CASSKLEAGTDTQYF
DNA: TGTGCCAGTAGCAAGCTAGAAGCTGGCACAGATACGCAGTATTTT
D: .
size: .
J: TRBJ2-3
V: TRBV19

CDR3: CASSLALGTQIEQYF
DNA: TGCGCCAGCAGCTTGGCCCTCGGGACTCAGATCGAGCAGTACTTC
D: .
size: .
J: TRBJ2-7
V: TRBV5-1

CDR3: CASSLHAGSGAYNEQFF
DNA: TGTGCCAGCAGTTTACATGCAGGTAGCGGGGCTTACAATGAGCAGTTCTTC
D: TRBD2
size: .
J: TRBJ2-1
V: TRBV27

CDR3: CASSYDSRETQYF
DNA: TGTGCCAGCAGTTACGACAGCCGTGAGACCCAGTACTTC
D: .
size: once
J: TRBJ2-5
V: TRBV27

CDR3: CATSGWTSETANTGELFF
DNA: TGTGCCACCAGCGGCTGGACTAGCGAAACCGCGAACACCGGGGAGCTGTTTTTT
D: TRBD2
size: .
J: TRBJ2-2
V: TRBV15

CDR3: CASSYSSRNEQYF
DNA: TGTGCCAGCAGTTACTCGAGCAGGAACGAGCAGTACTTC
D: .
size: .
J: TRBJ2-7
V: TRBV6-5

CDR3: CAGYSTGSGTGELFF
DNA: TGTGCCGGCTACTCGACAGGGTCGGGCACCGGGGAGCTGTTTTTT
D: TRBD1
size: .
J: TRBJ2-2
V: TRBV6-1

CDR3: CASSSKLAASTDTQYF
DNA: TGTGCCAGCAGCTCTAAACTAGCAGCTAGCACAGATACGCAGTATTTT
D: .
size: .
J: TRBJ2-3
V: TRBV5-4

CDR3: CASQLVTDTQYF
DNA: TGTGCCAGCCAACTGGTCACAGATACGCAGTATTTT
D: .
size: once
J: TRBJ2-3
V: TRBV6-1

CDR3: CASSPWGTSGRFYEQYF
DNA: TGTGCCAGCAGTCCATGGGGGACTAGCGGGAGGTTCTACGAGCAGTACTTC
D: TRBD2
size: .
J: TRBJ2-7
V: TRBV27

CDR3: CASSESPYSDTQYF
DNA: TGTGCCAGCAGCGAATCGCCATATAGTGATACGCAGTATTTT
D: .
size: .
J: TRBJ2-3
V: TRBV9

CDR3: CASSLEGLKGDYGYTF
DNA: TGTGCCAGCAGCTTAGAGGGCCTCAAAGGGGACTATGGCTACACCTTC
D: .
size: .
J: TRBJ1-2
V: TRBV7-8

CDR3: CASSLEGQGAREYF
DNA: TGTGCCAGCAGCTTAGAGGGACAGGGTGCGCGTGAGTACTTC
D: TRBD1
size: .
J: TRBJ2-7
V: TRBV7-9

CDR3: CASSFEGRTGGANVLTF
DNA: TGTGCCAGCAGCTTCGAGGGGCGGACAGGTGGGGCCAACGTCCTGACTTTC
D: TRBD1
size: once
J: TRBJ2-6
V: TRBV5-8

CDR3: CASSVTSGSSEQYF
DNA: TGTGCCAGCAGCGTAACTAGCGGGAGCTCCGAGCAGTACTTC
D: TRBD2
size: .
J: TRBJ2-7
V: TRBV9

CDR3: CASAEDRYPYGYTF
DNA: TGTGCCAGCGCCGAGGACAGATACCCTTATGGCTACACCTTC
D: .
size: few
J: TRBJ1-2
V: TRBV6-5

CDR3: CASSFTSLTGELFF
DNA: TGTGCCAGCAGTTTTACTAGCTTGACCGGGGAGCTGTTTTTT
D: .
size: .
J: TRBJ2-2
V: TRBV27

CDR3: CASSPGHIYGYTF
DNA: TGTGCCAGCAGTCCAGGGCACATCTATGGCTACACCTTC
D: .
size: once
J: TRBJ1-2
V: TRBV28

CDR3: CASSHDRVGANVLTF
DNA: TGCGCCAGCAGCCATGACAGGGTTGGGGCCAACGTCCTGACTTTC
D: TRBD1
size: .
J: TRBJ2-6
V: TRBV5-1

CDR3: CASSLRVVAEQETQYF
DNA: TGTGCCAGCAGCTTAAGGGTGGTAGCGGAACAAGAGACCCAGTACTTC
D: .
size: once
J: TRBJ2-5
V: TRBV7-6

CDR3: CASSILTGILNYGYTF
DNA: TGTGCCAGCAGTATCCTAACAGGGATCTTAAACTATGGCTACACCTTC
D: .
size: .
J: TRBJ1-2
V: TRBV28

CDR3: CASSHPTDLSLTGSDEQFF
DNA: TGTGCCAGCAGCCATCCCACAGACCTTTCGCTGACAGGGTCCGATGAGCAGTTCTTC
D: TRBD1
size: few
J: TRBJ2-1
V: TRBV14

CDR3: CASSTSGAGANVLTF
DNA: TGTGCCAGTAGTACATCAGGGGCCGGGGCCAACGTCCTGACTTTC
D: .
size: .
J: TRBJ2-6
V: TRBV19

CDR3: CASSSTSGSYEQYF
DNA: TGTGCCAGCAGCTCCACTAGCGGGAGCTACGAGCAGTACTTC
D: TRBD2
size: .
J: TRBJ2-7
V: TRBV28

CDR3: CASSEQVFSYLRHEQYF
DNA: TGTGCCAGCAGTGAACAGGTTTTCTCGTATCTCCGACACGAGCAGTACTTC
D: .
size: .
J: TRBJ2-7
V: TRBV6-1

CDR3: CASSLGDREQPQHF
DNA: TGTGCCAGCAGCTTAGGGGACAGGGAACAGCCCCAGCATTTT
D: TRBD1
size: .
J: TRBJ1-5
V: TRBV7-2

CDR3: CSARAFFGYTF
DNA: TGCAGTGCTAGAGCCTTTTTTGGCTACACCTTC
D: .
size: .
J: TRBJ1-2
V: TRBV20-1

CDR3: CASSWGLSTDTQYF
DNA: TGTGCCAGCAGTTGGGGACTGAGCACAGATACGCAGTATTTT
D: .
size: .
J: TRBJ2-3
V: TRBV6-5

CDR3: CASSIRTEYNEQFF
DNA: TGTGCCAGCAGCATTAGGACAGAGTACAATGAGCAGTTCTTC
D: .
size: .
J: TRBJ2-1
V: TRBV7-2

CDR3: CASSLPPAGDQGEQFF
DNA: TGTGCCAGCAGCCTCCCCCCAGCGGGGGATCAGGGTGAGCAGTTCTTC
D: TRBD2
size: .
J: TRBJ2-1
V: TRBV9

CDR3: CASSGTGHEQYF
DNA: TGTGCCAGCAGCGGGACAGGGCACGAGCAGTACTTC
D: TRBD1
size: .
J: TRBJ2-7
V: TRBV28

CDR3: CAWSVTGGKNEQYF
DNA: TGTGCCTGGAGTGTAACAGGGGGCAAGAACGAGCAGTACTTC
D: TRBD1
size: .
J: TRBJ2-7
V: TRBV30

CDR3: CASRVTGNTDEQYF
DNA: TGTGCCAGCAGAGTAACGGGAAACACCGACGAGCAGTACTTC
D: .
size: .
J: TRBJ2-7
V: TRBV28